These T cell receptor beta chains were read from a single sample in a study of Ad26.COV2.S vaccination and SARS-CoV-2 variants. Assay used: immunoSEQ multiplex PCR; TCRdb lists only in-frame clones, some missing. The sample includes some 340,000 clones, around four fifths of them seen just once. Sample: peripheral blood, taken in a trial of Ad26.COV2.S vaccine versus placebo. These receptors all stem from a person aged 18-60 years who received the Ad26.COV2.S COVID-19 vaccine or a placebo. The CDR3 runs from the conserved cysteine through the conserved F or W. A D gene is named only where the DNA matches it firmly. Clone sizes are given selectively: once, few, many, or a class where the clone is expanded.

>TRBV5-1|TRBJ2-1|NA|NA
CASSLEGESYNEQFF
TGCGCCAGCAGCTTGGAAGGGGAATCCTACAATGAGCAGTTCTTC
>TRBV3-1/TRBV3-2|TRBJ2-7|few|TRBD1
CASSPQIGTEYEQYF
TGTGCCAGCAGCCCCCAAATCGGGACAGAGTACGAGCAGTACTTC
>TRBV6-5|TRBJ1-4|once|NA
CASRTADDYEKLFF
TGTGCCAGCAGGACGGCGGACGATTATGAAAAACTGTTTTTT
>TRBV18|TRBJ2-7|NA|NA
CASSPPLATSYEQYF
TGTGCCAGCTCACCACCCCTAGCGACCTCCTACGAGCAGTACTTC
>TRBV27|TRBJ1-2|few|NA
CASSSQSDRRGYTF
TGTGCCAGCAGTTCCCAGAGCGACAGGAGGGGCTACACCTTC
>TRBV20-1|TRBJ2-3|NA|TRBD2
CSASNLAGDTDTQYF
TGCAGTGCTAGTAATTTAGCGGGGGACACAGATACGCAGTATTTT
>TRBV6-5|TRBJ2-7|NA|TRBD1
CASRTGMDDEQYF
TGTGCCAGCCGGACAGGGATGGACGACGAGCAGTACTTC
>TRBV28|TRBJ1-5|once|NA
CASSSGLNQPQHF
TGTGCCAGCAGTTCGGGACTCAATCAGCCCCAGCATTTT
>TRBV6-5|TRBJ2-7|once|TRBD1
CASSSWDRRQGEQYF
TGTGCCAGCAGTAGCTGGGACAGGCGGCAGGGCGAGCAGTACTTC
>TRBV12-5|TRBJ1-5|NA|NA
CASGLWGGSQPQHF
TGTGCTAGTGGTTTGTGGGGGGGCTCTCAGCCCCAGCATTTT
>TRBV5-1|TRBJ1-5|NA|NA
CASSLMGNSNQPQHF
TGCGCCAGCAGCTTGATGGGGAATAGCAATCAGCCCCAGCATTTT
>TRBV7-9|TRBJ1-2|NA|NA
CASSYPMGGGYSDGYTF
TGTGCCAGCAGCTACCCAATGGGCGGGGGCTACTCGGATGGCTACACCTTC
>TRBV27|TRBJ1-1|NA|NA
CASRLLTQGTEAFF
TGTGCCAGCAGGCTCCTCACCCAGGGCACTGAAGCTTTCTTT
>TRBV6-5|TRBJ1-3|once|NA
CASRPDSLRGNTIYF
TGTGCCAGCAGACCGGACAGCTTAAGGGGAAACACCATATATTTT
>TRBV27|TRBJ1-2|NA|TRBD1
CASTTLRGLEGYTF
TGTGCCAGCACCACCCTGAGGGGGCTCGAGGGCTACACCTTC